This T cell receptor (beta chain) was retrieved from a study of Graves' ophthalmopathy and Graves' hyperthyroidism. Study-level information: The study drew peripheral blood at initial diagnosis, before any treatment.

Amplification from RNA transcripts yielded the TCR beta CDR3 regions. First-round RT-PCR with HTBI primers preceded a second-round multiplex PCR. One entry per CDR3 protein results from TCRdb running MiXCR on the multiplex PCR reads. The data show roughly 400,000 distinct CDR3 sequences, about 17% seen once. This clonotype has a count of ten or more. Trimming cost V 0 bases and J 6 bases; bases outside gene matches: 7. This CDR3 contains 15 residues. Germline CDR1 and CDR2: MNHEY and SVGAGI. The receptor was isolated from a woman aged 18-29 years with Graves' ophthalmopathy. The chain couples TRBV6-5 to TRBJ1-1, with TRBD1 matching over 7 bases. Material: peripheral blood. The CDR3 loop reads CASSYSGGRVAEAFF. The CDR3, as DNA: TGTGCCAGCAGTTACTCAGGGGGCCGGGTCGCTGAAGCTTTCTTT.